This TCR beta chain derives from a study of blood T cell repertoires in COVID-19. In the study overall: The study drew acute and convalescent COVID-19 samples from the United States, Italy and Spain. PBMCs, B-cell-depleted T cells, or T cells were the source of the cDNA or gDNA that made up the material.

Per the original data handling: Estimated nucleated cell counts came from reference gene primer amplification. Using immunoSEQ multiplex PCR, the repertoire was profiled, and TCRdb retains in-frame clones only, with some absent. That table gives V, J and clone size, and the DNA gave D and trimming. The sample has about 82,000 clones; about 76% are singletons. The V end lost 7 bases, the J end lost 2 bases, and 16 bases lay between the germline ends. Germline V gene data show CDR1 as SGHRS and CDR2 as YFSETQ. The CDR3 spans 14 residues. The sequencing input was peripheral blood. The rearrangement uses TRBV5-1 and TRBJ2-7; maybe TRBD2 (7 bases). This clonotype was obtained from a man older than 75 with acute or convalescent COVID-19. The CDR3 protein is CASGGSGGTYEQYF. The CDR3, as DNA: TGCGCCAGCGGCGGCTCGGGGGGCACCTACGAGCAGTACTTC.